These T cell receptor beta chains were read from a single sample in a study of T cells in Graves' hyperthyroidism and ophthalmopathy. One entry per CDR3 protein, called by TCRdb with MiXCR from the multiplex PCR reads. The sample has 500,000 to 550,000 distinct CDR3 sequences; around 20% are singletons. Sequencing input: blood. The source is a middle-aged man with Graves' ophthalmopathy. The CDR3 runs from the conserved cysteine through the conserved F or W. The D gene is left open where the match is weak. The size field is filled for only some rows; it gives once, few, many or a size class.

D	V	size	J	DNA	CDR3
TRBD2	TRBV6-2/TRBV6-3	-	TRBJ2-7	TGTGCCAGCAGCACGACTAGCGGGAGTGGCGAGCAGTACTTC	CASSTTSGSGEQYF
TRBD1	TRBV29-1	-	TRBJ2-3	TGCAGCGTTCCACAGGGGAGTACAGATACGCAGTATTTT	CSVPQGSTDTQYF
-	TRBV7-2	-	TRBJ2-5	TGTGCCAGCAGGCCCGACAGGCGGCAAGAGACCCAGTACTTC	CASRPDRRQETQYF
-	TRBV27	-	TRBJ1-2	TGTGCCAGCAGGGCGGCGGGAGCCAACTATGGCTACACCTTC	CASRAAGANYGYTF
-	TRBV29-1	-	TRBJ1-1	TGCAGCGCGGTCCAACAGATGAACACTGAAGCTTTCTTT	CSAVQQMNTEAFF
TRBD2	TRBV6-5	many	TRBJ2-7	TGTGCCAGCAGTTACTCGTCTAGCGGGAACTCCTACGAGCAGTACTTC	CASSYSSSGNSYEQYF
TRBD1	TRBV12-5	many	TRBJ1-4	TGTGCTAGTGGTTTGGCCGAACAGGGGGCGGGAGGAAAACTGTTTTTT	CASGLAEQGAGGKLFF
TRBD1	TRBV11-2	few	TRBJ1-2	TGTGCCAGCAGCCCCAGGACAGGTCCAACTCCGAGGGGCTACACCTTC	CASSPRTGPTPRGYTF
TRBD1	TRBV7-9	-	TRBJ1-2	TGTGCCAGCAGCGAAGGACAGGGAGCTCCTGATGGCTACACCTTC	CASSEGQGAPDGYTF
TRBD1	TRBV9	few	TRBJ2-5	TGTGCCAGCAGCATTCAGGGGGCCCAAGAGACCCAGTACTTC	CASSIQGAQETQYF
TRBD1	TRBV6-1	many	TRBJ1-1	TGTGCCAGCAGTGGAGGGGGACAGGTGAACACTGAAGCTTTCTTT	CASSGGGQVNTEAFF
-	TRBV7-3	many	TRBJ2-2	TGTGCCAGCAGCCCACCCACCGGGGAGCTGTTTTTT	CASSPPTGELFF
-	TRBV7-9	-	TRBJ1-1	TGTGCCAGCAGCTCCACCGACGGTGAAGCTTTCTTT	CASSSTDGEAFF
-	TRBV6-1	-	TRBJ2-7	TGTGCCAGCAGTCGCCTCCTAGCACGAGCCGAGCAGTACTTC	CASSRLLARAEQYF
-	TRBV4-1	few	TRBJ2-7	TGCGCCAGCAGCCAAGCTGCGACCGCCTACGAGCAGTACTTC	CASSQAATAYEQYF
-	TRBV20-1	-	TRBJ2-1	TGCAGTGCAGCCCCCTTATTGGGGGATGCCTACAATGAGCAGTTCTTC	CSAAPLLGDAYNEQFF
TRBD1	TRBV5-1	many	TRBJ1-2	TGCGCCAGCAGCCTGGGACAGGGCTCGAGGGACTATGGCTACACCTTC	CASSLGQGSRDYGYTF
-	TRBV29-1	few	TRBJ1-2	TGCAGCGTTGGGGCTCGGTATGGCTACACCTTC	CSVGARYGYTF
TRBD1	TRBV11-3	many	TRBJ2-5	TGTGCCAGCAGCAACGGACAGGGGCACCAAGAGACCCAGTACTTC	CASSNGQGHQETQYF
-	TRBV6-1	many	TRBJ1-2	TGTGCCAGCAGTCCCCGAGGGCATGGCTACACCTTC	CASSPRGHGYTF
-	TRBV2	-	TRBJ2-6	TGTGCCAGCAGTGTCGGCAGGGGCTCTGGGGCCAACGTCCTGACTTTC	CASSVGRGSGANVLTF
TRBD1	TRBV11-2	-	TRBJ1-2	TGTGCCAGCAGCAGATCTATCACAGGGGGAGATGGCTACACCTTC	CASSRSITGGDGYTF
-	TRBV6-1	-	TRBJ2-6	TGTGCCAGCAGTGAAGGAAGCTCTGGGGCCAACGTCCTGACTTTC	CASSEGSSGANVLTF
-	TRBV2	-	TRBJ2-5	TGTGCCAGCAGCCAAGCGCAAGAGACCCAGTACTTC	CASSQAQETQYF
-	TRBV9	few	TRBJ1-1	TGTGCCAGCAGCGGGCAACCGGACAGTTTTATTTTGCACACTGAAGCTTTCTTT	CASSGQPDSFILHTEAFF
-	TRBV3-1	many	TRBJ1-1	TGTGCCAGCAGTTACACGAATGAAGCTTTCTTT	CASSYTNEAFF
TRBD1	TRBV30	-	TRBJ1-2	TGTGCCTGGGCCCGGGGGACAGGGGAAGGCTACACCTTC	CAWARGTGEGYTF
-	TRBV20-1	-	TRBJ1-5	TGCAGTGCTAGAGATCTACGGGCTCCTGATAGCAATCAGCCCCAGCATTTT	CSARDLRAPDSNQPQHF
-	TRBV6-1	-	TRBJ1-5	TGTGCCAGCCTCAGAGGGAGGGGCAATCAGCCCCAGCATTTT	CASLRGRGNQPQHF
-	TRBV20-1	-	TRBJ1-2	TGCAGTGCTAATTCGGGGGGCGGCTACACCTTC	CSANSGGGYTF
-	TRBV7-9	many	TRBJ1-1	TGTGCCAGCCGCCCCTCTAACACTGAAGCTTTCTTT	CASRPSNTEAFF
TRBD1	TRBV9	few	TRBJ2-5	TGTGCCAGCAGCCCTCTTCCTGACAGGGCACGGGAGACCCAGTACTTC	CASSPLPDRARETQYF
-	TRBV29-1	-	TRBJ2-7	TGCAGCGCGGAGCTTGGCGGCTACGAGCAGTACTTC	CSAELGGYEQYF
-	TRBV27	-	TRBJ1-1	TGTGCCAGCAGTTTATCCCACGCGAGAGCGAACACTGAAGCTTTCTTT	CASSLSHARANTEAFF
-	TRBV20-1	many	TRBJ2-7	TGCAGTGCTAGAGGGGGTAGCCGGACCTACGAGCAGTACTTC	CSARGGSRTYEQYF
-	TRBV15	few	TRBJ1-1	TGTGCCACCAGCAGATCAATGGAGAACACTGAAGCTTTCTTT	CATSRSMENTEAFF
-	TRBV28	-	TRBJ2-1	TGTGCCAGCATAAATGGACAGTACAATGAGCAGTTCTTC	CASINGQYNEQFF
-	TRBV18	many	TRBJ2-3	TGTGCCAGCTCACCAAAATCAAAGAGAGATACGCAGTATTTT	CASSPKSKRDTQYF
TRBD2	TRBV5-1	-	TRBJ2-3	TGCGCCAGCAGCTCCTCTAGCGGGTTAAGCACAGATACGCAGTATTTT	CASSSSSGLSTDTQYF
-	TRBV3-2	-	TRBJ2-5	TGTGCCAGCAGCCAAGAGGGGGAGACCCAGTACTTC	CASSQEGETQYF
-	TRBV5-5	-	TRBJ2-3	TGTGCCAGCAGCTTGGTGGGGGGAATCCTACTCACAGATACGCAGTATTTT	CASSLVGGILLTDTQYF
-	TRBV29-1	few	TRBJ2-1	TGCAGCGTTGCTGGGACAGGTGGGACTAGGGGTGAGCAGTTCTTC	CSVAGTGGTRGEQFF
-	TRBV18	few	TRBJ2-2	TGTGCCAGCTCACCCTATCAGGGCGGGGTCACCGGGGAGCTGTTTTTT	CASSPYQGGVTGELFF
TRBD1	TRBV4-1	few	TRBJ1-1	TGCGCCAGCAGCTACCGGGACAGTGATGAAGCTTTCTTT	CASSYRDSDEAFF
-	TRBV3-1	-	TRBJ1-2	TGTGCCAGCAGCGGTAAGGGGGGAGACAGCTATGGCTACACCTTC	CASSGKGGDSYGYTF